Shown below are 27 T cell receptor beta chains from a single sample sequenced in a study of blood T cell repertoires in COVID-19. Produced via immunoSEQ multiplex PCR; TCRdb's table is partial and in-frame only. Of 80,000 to 100,000 clones listed, roughly 85% were seen once; the top ten hold about 4.5%. Sequenced sample: peripheral blood. Every receptor here comes from a man between 65 and 79 years old with acute or convalescent COVID-19.

This chain uses TRBV5-1 with TRBJ1-1; TRBD1 aligns across 10 bases. This CDR3 is built from 16 residues. The germline CDR1 and CDR2 sequences are SGHRS and YFSETQ. Trimming at V came to 4 bases and at J to 0 bases, leaving 6 bases not matched to a gene. CDR3 region: CASSRGTGEVNTEAFF. DNA for the CDR3: TGCGCCAGCAGCCGAGGGACAGGGGAGGTGAACACTGAAGCTTTCTTT.

The sample holds one count of this clone. The chain joins TRBV3-1 (or the pseudogene TRBV3-2) to TRBJ2-3; maybe TRBD2 (5 bases). This CDR3 is 13 amino acids long. CDR1 is LGHDT and CDR2 is YNNKEL in the germline V gene (reference sequence). Trimming left V 3 bases short and J 3 bases short, with 7 bases between. The chain's CDR3 is CASSHGETDTQYF. In DNA, the CDR3 is TGTGCCAGCAGCCACGGGGAGACAGATACGCAGTATTTT.

The chain employs TRBV6-4 and TRBJ1-2; the match to TRBD1 covers 7 bases. V shed 5 bases, J shed 4 bases, and the junction held 7 bases outside the gene matches. CDR1 MRHNA and CDR2 SNTAGT come from the germline V gene. CDR3 length: 14 amino acids. CDR3 in amino acids: CASSRGDSSYGYTF. For the CDR3, the DNA is TGTGCCAGCAGTAGAGGGGACAGCTCCTATGGCTACACCTTC.

The rearrangement uses TRBV5-1 and TRBJ1-1; maybe TRBD1 (5 bases). Germline V gene lookup returns CDR1 SGHRS and CDR2 YFSETQ. The CDR3 totals 14 residues. Trimming removed 4 bases at V and 0 bases at J, with 10 bases between. Here the CDR3 DNA reads TGCGCCAGCAGCCCCAGGGTTATGAACACTGAAGCTTTCTTT. This codes for CASSPRVMNTEAFF.

This sequence joins TRBV27 and TRBJ2-7, with TRBD1 identical over 7 bases. After removal of 9 bases from V and 4 bases from J, the junction contained 6 bases not matched to a gene. Per the germline V gene, CDR1 is MNHEY and CDR2 is SMNVEV (reference sequence). The CDR3 extends over 12 amino acids. Here the CDR3 reads CASQGVGYEQYF. CDR3 coding DNA: TGTGCCAGTCAGGGGGTAGGATACGAGCAGTACTTC.

V gene TRBV3-1 (or the pseudogene TRBV3-2) combines with J gene TRBJ1-2; TRBD1 matches at 8 bases. The length of the CDR3 is 16 residues. The germline V gene encodes CDR1 LGHDT and CDR2 YNNKEL (reference sequence). The V gene end was trimmed by 6 bases and the J gene end by 5 bases; junction bases not matched to a gene: 14. The CDR3 DNA is TGTGCCAGCAGTTATCGGACAGGGAATCTTTGGTATGGCTACACCTTC. Encoded protein: CASSYRTGNLWYGYTF.

V gene TRBV10-2 combines with J gene TRBJ2-7, with 7 nucleotides matching TRBD2. V lost 9 bases and J lost 3; bases outside the gene matches: 23. The CDR3 consists of 18 residues. Germline loops: CDR1 WSHSY, CDR2 SAAADI. CDR3 protein: CASSGWGSGRDYSYEQYF. DNA of the CDR3: TGCGCCAGTTCCGGGTGGGGCAGCGGACGGGACTACAGCTACGAGCAGTACTTC.

The chain carries TRBV9 and TRBJ1-2; D call uncertain. Looked up from germline, CDR1 is SGDLS and CDR2 is YYNGEE. V lost 0 bases and J 0 bases, leaving 12 bases between the germline ends. The CDR3 contains 16 residues. The CDR3 nucleotides read TGTGCCAGCAGCGTAGGAATAGGGAGACCTAACTATGGCTACACCTTC. Protein: CASSVGIGRPNYGYTF.

The chain is built from TRBV27 and TRBJ2-7; perhaps TRBD1 as D (5 bases). This CDR3 comprises 16 residues. Germline CDR1 is MNHEY and CDR2 is SMNVEV (reference sequence). Trimming took 2 bases from V and 3 from J, leaving 17 bases between them. The CDR3 region has the DNA TGTGCCAGCAGTTTAGGTGGACCTTCTAGGGGCTACGAGCAGTACTTC. It codes for CASSLGGPSRGYEQYF.

This clone occurred a few times. DNA of the CDR3: TGCGCCAGCAGCGGCGGGACAGGGAGTAGTTACGAGCAGTACTTC. Its protein product is CASSGGTGSSYEQYF. The chain combines TRBV5-1 with TRBJ2-7; 9 bases align to TRBD1. Germline CDR1 reads SGHRS; CDR2 reads YFSETQ. V shed 4 bases, J shed 4 bases, and the junction held 9 bases outside the gene matches. The CDR3 spans 15 residues.

In this sample, this clone turned up once. The V and J genes are TRBV6-1 and TRBJ1-1; no definite D call. Trimming stripped 1 base from V and 0 bases from J, with 12 bases between. The CDR3 consists of 16 residues. CDR1 is MNHNS, CDR2 SASEGT, per germline. The CDR3 reads CASSEGVWTVNTEAFF. CDR3 coding DNA: TGTGCCAGCAGTGAAGGGGTTTGGACTGTGAACACTGAAGCTTTCTTT.

The genes are TRBV27 and TRBJ2-3, with 10 bases that match TRBD2. V lost 10 bases to trimming and J lost 2 bases; unmatched junction nucleotides: 6. This CDR3 contains 14 residues. CDR1 and CDR2 from the germline V gene are MNHEY and SMNVEV (reference sequence). Here the CDR3 reads CATRTSGHTDTQYF. DNA of the CDR3: TGTGCCACCCGGACTAGCGGCCACACAGATACGCAGTATTTT.

The chain recombines TRBV2 with TRBJ1-6, with a tentative D call TRBD1 (6 bases). Looked up from germline, CDR1 is SNHLY and CDR2 is FYNNEI. Trimming removed 8 bases at V and 10 bases at J, with 12 bases between. The CDR3 sequence is 12 residues long. The CDR3 nucleotides are TGTGCCAGCGGGGGCTTTAGGTCACCCCTCCACTTT. It translates to CASGGFRSPLHF.

CDR3 bases: TGTGCCAGCAGCCTTAAAGCGGGGGGGCCGGGGGAGCAGTACTTC. This encodes CASSLKAGGPGEQYF. V and J are TRBV7-2 and TRBJ2-7, with TRBD2 matching 10 bases. V gave up 5 bases and J gave up 7 bases; unmatched junction bases: 11. The V gene's germline CDR1 is SGHTA and CDR2 FQGNSA. This CDR3 has 15 amino acids.

The chain uses TRBV9 and TRBJ2-3; the match to TRBD2 covers 9 bases. J gave up 2 bases and V 0 bases, and 4 bases lay outside the gene matches. Germline-derived CDR1 and CDR2 are SGDLS and YYNGEE. This CDR3 spans 16 amino acids. The CDR3: CASSVGLAGPTDTQYF. As DNA, the CDR3 is TGTGCCAGCAGCGTAGGGCTAGCGGGGCCCACAGATACGCAGTATTTT.

The sample holds one count of this clone. The rearrangement links TRBV29-1 to TRBJ2-1; 12 bases are shared with TRBD1. There are 14 residues in the CDR3. V trimming: 4 bases; J trimming: 9 bases; junction bases outside the gene matches: 7. Germline CDR1 is SQVTM and CDR2 is ANQGSEA. The CDR3, as DNA: TGCAGCGTTGCCGGGACAGGGGGCCGGGGTGAGCAGTTCTTC. This gives the protein CSVAGTGGRGEQFF.

The rearrangement joins TRBV6-5 to TRBJ1-6, with TRBD1 identical over 7 bases. V lost 8 bases to trimming and J lost 3 bases; unmatched junction nucleotides: 7. Per germline, CDR1 MNHEY and CDR2 SVGAGI. CDR3 length equals 15 residues. The CDR3: CASGGRQGYNSPLHF. Written as DNA, the CDR3 is TGTGCCAGCGGCGGTCGACAGGGCTATAATTCACCCCTCCACTTT.

On this clone: Germline and junction disagree at one end, which may indicate a read error. This rearrangement joins TRBV6-5 to TRBJ1-5; 7 bases agree with TRBD1. Germline V CDR1 and CDR2: MNHEY, SVGAGI. The CDR3 totals 14 residues. As DNA, the CDR3 is TGTGCCACGACCGGGGACAGACTCAATCAGCCCCGGCATTTT. It is translated as CATTGDRLNQPRHF.

This sequence joins TRBV19 and TRBJ2-1, with D possibly being TRBD1 (5 bases). V was cut by 4 bases and J by 5 bases, with 21 bases left in between. Per germline, CDR1 LNHDA and CDR2 SQIVND (reference sequence). CDR3 length: 17 amino acids. This chain's CDR3 is CASSNLRDPAGHNEQFF. In nucleotides, the CDR3 is TGTGCCAGTAGTAACCTCAGGGATCCGGCTGGCCACAATGAGCAGTTCTTC.

The CDR3 region has the DNA TGTGCCAGCAGCCCCGTTGGGGGCCCCATGAACACTGAAGCTTTCTTT. This sequence encodes CASSPVGGPMNTEAFF. This chain connects TRBV6-6 to TRBJ1-1; the D gene is possibly TRBD1 (6 bases). The V end was cut by 6 bases, the J end by 0 bases, with 17 bases between. The germline CDR1 and CDR2 sequences are MNHNY and SVGAGI (reference sequence). The CDR3 runs 16 residues.

This clone appeared a single time. The chain couples TRBV4-1 to TRBJ1-6; TRBD1 might be the D (6 bases). The germline gives CDR1 MGHRA, CDR2 YSYEKL. V lost 4 bases and J lost 0, with 10 bases in between. This CDR3 is 16 amino acids long. The CDR3 region is CASSPDRSSYNSPLHF. CDR3 sequence (DNA): TGCGCCAGCAGCCCTGACAGGAGCTCCTATAATTCACCCCTCCACTTT.

This chain uses TRBV19 with TRBJ2-1; D remains ambiguous. The CDR3 has 14 residues. Germline-derived CDR1 and CDR2 are LNHDA and SQIVND (reference sequence). The V end was cut by 5 bases, the J end by 2 bases, with 10 bases between. This CDR3 is CASSSGNTYNEQFF. The DNA for the CDR3 is TGTGCCAGTAGTTCTGGTAACACCTACAATGAGCAGTTCTTC.

This sequence joins TRBV21-1 and TRBJ2-7; the D segment call TRBD1 is taken from the table without a DNA check. TRBV21-1 is assigned pseudogene status. CDR3 length: 18 residues. The CDR3 region has the DNA TGTGCCAGCAGCAAAGCGGGGGAGTATGGGACAGGGGACTACGAGCAGTACGTC. Encoded protein: CASSKAGEYGTGDYEQYV.

The chain links TRBV11-3 to TRBJ2-1; 9 positions match TRBD2. The germline gives CDR1 SGHNT, CDR2 YENEEA. CDR3 length: 13 residues. With V trimmed by 5 bases and J by 13 bases, 9 bases remained unmatched. CDR3: CASSVTASGVQFF. The CDR3 DNA reads TGTGCCAGCAGCGTTACCGCTAGCGGGGTCCAGTTCTTC.

This clone turned up a few times. This chain uses TRBV6-5 with TRBJ2-2; D unclear. The CDR3 runs to 14 residues. V lost 7 bases and J lost 2, with 11 bases in between. The germline V gene has CDR1 MNHEY and CDR2 SVGAGI. Here the CDR3 reads CASIETVNTGELFF. Here the CDR3 DNA reads TGTGCCAGCATCGAAACGGTTAACACCGGGGAGCTGTTTTTT.

This chain links TRBV10-3 with TRBJ2-1, with a tentative D call TRBD1 (5 bases). Germline loops: CDR1 ENHRY, CDR2 SYGVKD. CDR3 length: 15 amino acids. The V and J ends lost 4 bases and 4 bases respectively, with 14 bases between them. CDR3 residues: CAISASRQQYNEQFF. CDR3 DNA: TGTGCCATCAGTGCGTCGCGACAGCAGTACAATGAGCAGTTCTTC.

The J gene is TRBJ2-3, the V gene TRBV19; 9 nucleotides align to TRBD2. CDR1 LNHDA and CDR2 SQIVND come from the germline V gene (reference sequence). CDR3 length: 17 amino acids. V shed 5 bases and J 2 bases; nucleotides not matched to a gene: 11. The CDR3 region is CASSATLAGRPTDTQYF. The CDR3 DNA is TGTGCCAGTAGTGCAACCCTAGCGGGGCGACCCACAGATACGCAGTATTTT.